This passage covers 7 T cell receptor beta chains from one sample sequenced in a study of cytomegalovirus exposure and HLA in healthy donors. Vbeta (60) and Jbeta (13) primers were used in the PCR. This table comes from immunoSEQ multiplex PCR, and its TCRdb copy is limited to in-frame clones, with some not included. The repertoire includes 150,000 to 200,000 clones, under 85% of them detected once, and 1.6% sits in the top ten. Material: PBMCs. The receptors derive from a woman aged 25 to 45 in good health and CMV-seronegative.

A note on this clone: In the same sample, other DNA sequences code for this CDR3. The J gene is TRBJ1-1, the V gene TRBV15, with 7 bases identical to TRBD1. CDR1 is LNHNV, CDR2 YYDKDF, per germline (reference sequence). This CDR3 spans 13 amino acids. The V and J ends lost 1 base and 7 bases, in that order; junction bases with no gene match: 3. The CDR3 bases are TGTGCCACCAGCAGAGTGGGGGACAGTGAAGCTTTCTTT. The encoded protein is CATSRVGDSEAFF.

The chain has TRBV2 and TRBJ1-2; D is unresolved. This CDR3 is 14 amino acids long. The germline V gene has CDR1 SNHLY and CDR2 FYNNEI. The V end was cut by 10 bases, the J end by 7 bases, with 22 bases between. Here the CDR3 reads CAKLRETLYLGYTF. For the CDR3, the DNA is TGTGCCAAGTTACGGGAAACCTTGTATCTTGGCTACACCTTC.

This chain joins TRBV2 and TRBJ1-6; a weak D match, TRBD1 (6 bases). The V end was cut by 8 bases, the J end by 9 bases, with 14 bases between. The CDR3 is made up of 13 amino acids. Germline-derived CDR1 and CDR2 are SNHLY and FYNNEI. This CDR3 is CASLREGGSPLHF. The CDR3 nucleotides are TGTGCCAGCCTCAGGGAGGGGGGTTCACCCCTCCACTTT.

The chain couples TRBV6-1 to TRBJ2-5, with D possibly being TRBD1 (5 bases). The DNA end is a closer match to TRBJ2-7, so the J assignment may be wrong. The CDR3 length is 15 residues. Germline CDR1 MNHNS, CDR2 SASEGT. In DNA form, the CDR3 reads TGTGCCAGCAGTCCTTGGGGCCCCTTCACCTACGAGCAGTACTTC. Protein: CASSPWGPFTYEQYF.

This clone came up once. V usage is TRBV7-9 and J usage is TRBJ1-1; no clear D. The V end lost 4 bases, the J end lost 5 bases, and 14 bases lay between the germline ends. This CDR3 spans 14 amino acids. The germline gives CDR1 SEHNR, CDR2 FQNEAQ (reference sequence). The CDR3 DNA is TGTGCCAGCAGCTCATTGGGGAGGCGGACTGAAGCTTTCTTT. Amino acid sequence: CASSSLGRRTEAFF.

The chain has TRBV19 and TRBJ2-7, with D perhaps matching TRBD1 (6 bases). This CDR3 spans 15 amino acids. The germline V gene has CDR1 LNHDA and CDR2 SQIVND (reference sequence). The V end was cut by 1 base, the J end by 0 bases, with 10 bases between. The DNA of the CDR3 is TGTGCCAGTAGTATAGTGTCCAGGGGCTCCTACGAGCAGTACTTC. Translated, it gives CASSIVSRGSYEQYF.

The CDR3 nucleotides are TGTGCCAGTAACATCTGGAACGGGGGCACTGAAGCTTTCTTT. Residues: CASNIWNGGTEAFF. The V call is TRBV19, the J call TRBJ1-1; D may be TRBD1 (5 bases). Germline V gene lookup returns CDR1 LNHDA and CDR2 SQIVND (reference sequence). V was shortened by 7 bases and J by 4 bases, with 16 bases between the two germline ends. The length of the CDR3 is 14 residues.